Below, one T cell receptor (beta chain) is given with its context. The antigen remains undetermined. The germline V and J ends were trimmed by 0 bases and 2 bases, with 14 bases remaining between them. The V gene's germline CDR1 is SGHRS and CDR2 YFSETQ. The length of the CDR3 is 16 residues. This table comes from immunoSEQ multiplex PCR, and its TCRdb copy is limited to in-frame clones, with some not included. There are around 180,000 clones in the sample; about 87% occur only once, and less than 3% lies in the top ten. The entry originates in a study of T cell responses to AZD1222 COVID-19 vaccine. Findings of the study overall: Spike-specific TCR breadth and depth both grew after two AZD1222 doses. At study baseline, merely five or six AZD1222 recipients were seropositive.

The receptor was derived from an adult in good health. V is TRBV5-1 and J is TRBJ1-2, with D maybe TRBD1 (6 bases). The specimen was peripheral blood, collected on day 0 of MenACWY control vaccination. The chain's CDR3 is CASSLEGTPGNYGYTF. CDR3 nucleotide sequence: TGCGCCAGCAGCTTGGAGGGGACACCAGGGAACTATGGCTACACCTTC. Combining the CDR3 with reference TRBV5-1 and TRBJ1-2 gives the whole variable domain KAGVTQTPRYLIKTRGQQVTLSCSPISGHRSVSWYQQTPGQGLQFLFEYFSETQRNKGNFPGRFSGRQFSNSRSEMNVSTLELGDSALYLCASSLEGTPGNYGYTFGSGTRLTVV.